Listed below are T cell receptor beta chains from one sample, sequenced in a study of identical twins. MiXCR, applied by TCRdb to the 5' RACE reads, yields one record per CDR3 protein. The data contain some 660,000 distinct CDR3 sequences, over 8.5% of them singletons. The same specimen was also included in a second study, on yellow fever vaccine responses in identical twins.

The sample was PBMCs. The source of these receptors is a woman in her late teens or twenties in good health. Each CDR3 is given with its conserved first and last residue. The order of the fields is CDR3 length, D gene, V gene, J gene, clone size, CDR3 protein, CDR3 DNA. The D gene is left open where the match is weak. Clone size is shown for a subset of rows, as once, few, many or a class of expanded clone.

>15|.|TRBV15|TRBJ2-3|many
CATSRGRGDTDTQYF
TGTGCCACCAGCAGAGGTAGAGGGGACACAGATACGCAGTATTTT
>15|.|TRBV20-1|TRBJ2-1|few
CSARAGWSSYNEQFF
TGCAGTGCTAGAGCGGGTTGGAGCTCCTACAATGAGCAGTTCTTC
>15|TRBD2|TRBV6-1|TRBJ2-1|few
CASRVAGTAYNEQFF
TGTGCCAGCAGGGTAGCGGGGACGGCCTACAATGAGCAGTTCTTC
>15|.|TRBV28|TRBJ2-1|.
CASSLRGAQYNEQFF
TGTGCCAGCAGTTTACGGGGGGCCCAATACAATGAGCAGTTCTTC
>15|.|TRBV4-1|TRBJ2-7|.
CASSQDVTVRHEQYF
TGCGCCAGCAGCCAAGATGTTACAGTACGCCACGAGCAGTACTTC
>14|.|TRBV7-9|TRBJ2-3|many
CASSLGAEADTQYF
TGTGCCAGCAGCTTGGGGGCTGAGGCAGATACGCAGTATTTT
>14|.|TRBV7-8|TRBJ2-7|.
CASSLAMEDYEQYF
TGTGCCAGCAGCTTAGCCATGGAGGACTACGAGCAGTACTTC
>14|.|TRBV5-6|TRBJ1-5|few
CASSLARGGAPQHF
TGTGCCAGCAGCTTGGCCAGGGGTGGCGCGCCCCAGCATTTT
>16|.|TRBV11-2|TRBJ2-1|.
CASSRGRGMSYNEQFF
TGTGCCAGCAGCAGAGGCAGGGGAATGTCCTACAATGAGCAGTTCTTC
>15|.|TRBV6-1|TRBJ1-4|.
CASSPARNSNEKLFF
TGTGCCAGCAGTCCCGCACGGAATAGTAATGAAAAACTGTTTTTT
>16|TRBD2|TRBV20-1|TRBJ2-5|few
CSAEGAGGGFQETQYF
TGCAGTGCTGAGGGCGCGGGGGGCGGTTTCCAAGAGACCCAGTACTTC
>15|TRBD1|TRBV28|TRBJ2-7|few
CASSRSGTAAYEQYF
TGTGCCAGCAGTAGATCCGGGACAGCTGCCTACGAGCAGTACTTC
>15|.|TRBV21-1|TRBJ2-5|.
CASSKNRNLQETLYF
TGTGCCAGCAGCAAAAACAGAAACCTCCAAGAGACCCTGTACTTC
>14|.|TRBV28|TRBJ1-1|many
CASSLVRGSTEAFF
TGTGCCAGCAGTTTAGTGAGGGGCTCCACTGAAGCTTTCTTT
>14|.|TRBV5-1|TRBJ2-7|many
CASSLEKGHYEQYF
TGCGCCAGCAGCTTGGAGAAAGGGCACTACGAGCAGTACTTC
>14|.|TRBV11-2|TRBJ2-7|many
CASSLVGRLDEQYF
TGTGCCAGCAGCTTAGTTGGCAGGCTAGACGAGCAGTACTTC
>17|.|TRBV3-1|TRBJ2-5|.
CASSQLAGDRRQETQYF
TGTGCCAGCAGCCAATTGGCCGGGGATAGAAGGCAAGAGACCCAGTACTTC
>16|TRBD2|TRBV7-2|TRBJ2-5|few
CASSPSSGGAWETQYF
TGTGCCAGCAGCCCCTCTAGCGGGGGGGCCTGGGAGACCCAGTACTTC
>14|TRBD1|TRBV2|TRBJ2-7|.
CASSERGRAYEQYF
TGTGCCAGCAGTGAGAGGGGGCGAGCCTACGAGCAGTACTTC
>15|.|TRBV7-9|TRBJ2-7|.
CASSLSPETGYEQYF
TGTGCCAGCAGCTTATCCCCAGAAACGGGGTACGAGCAGTACTTC
>18|.|TRBV7-6|TRBJ2-2|.
CASSLAGAGTTNTGELFF
TGTGCCAGCAGCTTAGCAGGTGCTGGGACAACGAACACCGGGGAGCTGTTTTTT
>13|.|TRBV14|TRBJ2-7|few
CASSQGHAYEQYF
TGTGCCAGCAGCCAAGGTCACGCCTACGAGCAGTACTTC
>13|TRBD2|TRBV6-6|TRBJ2-7|many
CASTSGSSYEQYF
TGTGCCAGCACTAGCGGGAGCTCCTACGAGCAGTACTTC
>16|TRBD2|TRBV6-5|TRBJ2-1|few
CASSYLGRGSYNEQFF
TGTGCCAGCAGTTACTTAGGGCGGGGGTCCTACAATGAGCAGTTCTTC
>14|.|TRBV6-2/TRBV6-3|TRBJ2-5|.
CATSRSGGGETQYF
TGTGCCACCTCCCGGTCCGGCGGAGGGGAGACCCAGTACTTC
>17|TRBD2|TRBV27|TRBJ2-3|.
CASSPRTRIIGVDTQYF
TGTGCCAGCAGTCCCCGGACTAGAATAATTGGCGTGGATACGCAGTATTTT
>14|.|TRBV14|TRBJ2-1|.
CASSRDSHYNEQFF
TGTGCCAGCAGCCGGGACTCCCACTACAATGAGCAGTTCTTC
>12|TRBD1|TRBV7-9|TRBJ2-7|.
CASSLGQGQQYF
TGTGCCAGCAGCTTAGGACAGGGTCAGCAGTACTTC
>18|TRBD1|TRBV12-3/TRBV12-4|TRBJ2-7|many
CASSSPKDMGQATYEQYF
TGTGCCAGCAGTTCACCGAAGGACATGGGACAGGCCACCTACGAGCAGTACTTC
>13|.|TRBV30|TRBJ2-7|few
CAWRDGSDYEQYF
TGTGCCTGGAGGGACGGGTCAGACTACGAGCAGTACTTC
>12|TRBD1|TRBV29-1|TRBJ2-7|.
CSVEGTDSYPHF
TGCAGCGTTGAGGGGACAGACAGTTACCCCCACTTC
>14|.|TRBV4-3|TRBJ2-3|few
CASSQGGGPDTQYF
TGCGCCAGCAGCCAAGGGGGTGGGCCAGATACGCAGTATTTT
>17|.|TRBV4-3|TRBJ2-5|.
CASSQVGIAEIGETQYF
TGCGCCAGCAGCCAAGTTGGGATAGCGGAGATCGGGGAGACCCAGTACTTC
>16|TRBD1|TRBV7-2|TRBJ1-6|few
CASSLIRTGGGSPLHF
TGTGCCAGCAGCCTTATTCGGACAGGGGGCGGATCACCCCTCCACTTT
>15|.|TRBV10-3|TRBJ2-1|.
CASMDSGLTGNEQFF
TGTGCCAGTATGGACTCCGGACTGACCGGGAATGAGCAGTTCTTC
>14|TRBD2|TRBV10-3|TRBJ2-2|few
CAVSGGTNTGELFF
TGTGCCGTGAGCGGGGGCACGAACACCGGGGAGCTGTTTTTT
>12|TRBD1|TRBV29-1|TRBJ1-2|many
CSANTGGAIFSF
TGCAGCGCCAATACAGGGGGCGCCATTTTCTCCTTC
>18|.|TRBV12-5|TRBJ2-7|.
CASGLAPKEEARAYEQYF
TGTGCTAGTGGTTTGGCCCCAAAGGAGGAAGCGCGTGCCTACGAGCAGTACTTC
>14|.|TRBV7-2|TRBJ2-7|few
CASRDGGGAYEQYF
TGTGCCAGCAGAGATGGAGGGGGAGCCTACGAGCAGTACTTC
>16|TRBD1|TRBV5-1|TRBJ1-5|.
CASSPYSTGGNQPQHF
TGCGCCAGCAGCCCCTATTCGACAGGGGGCAATCAGCCCCAGCATTTT
>17|.|TRBV7-3|TRBJ2-1|few
CASSLFGLGSSYNEQFF
TGTGCCAGCAGCTTATTCGGGTTGGGAAGCTCCTACAATGAGCAGTTCTTC
>16|TRBD2|TRBV12-3/TRBV12-4|TRBJ2-7|many
CASNQGASGRNNEQYF
TGTGCCAGCAACCAGGGGGCTAGCGGGAGAAATAACGAGCAGTACTTC
>12|.|TRBV12-3/TRBV12-4|TRBJ2-5|few
CASSPLFETQYF
TGTGCCAGCAGCCCGTTGTTCGAGACCCAGTACTTC
>14|TRBD2|TRBV7-2|TRBJ2-7|many
CASSFGLAAYEQYF
TGTGCCAGCAGCTTCGGACTAGCGGCCTACGAGCAGTACTTC
>13|.|TRBV10-3|TRBJ1-2|many
CAISEEGNYGYTF
TGTGCCATCAGTGAAGAGGGAAACTATGGCTACACCTTC
>14|TRBD2|TRBV20-1|TRBJ2-7|few
CSAPLAGDSYEQYF
TGCAGTGCTCCCTTGGCGGGAGATTCGTACGAGCAGTACTTC